This T cell receptor beta chain was retrieved from a study of blood T cells in healthy people across ages. Combining a sample-barcoded 5' primer with a J-beta primer mix, a second PCR ran for about 7 to 12 cycles. TCRdb re-analysed the 5' RACE reads in MiXCR, keeping a single row per CDR3 protein. The repertoire consists of about 1.6 million distinct CDR3 sequences, with roughly 32% occurring once and the leading ten covering around 10%. Donors gave roughly 10 milliliters of peripheral blood apiece. The CDR3 spans 14 residues. Germline values: CDR1 SGHTA, CDR2 FQGTGA. Trimming removed 3 bases from V and 0 bases from J, with 6 bases in between. This clonotype was seen only a few times.

The sequence came from a woman aged 25 to 39 in good health. The sample consisted of blood. V gene TRBV7-3 combines with J gene TRBJ2-1; D ambiguous. CDR3 bases: TGTGCCAGCAGCTTTTTGCACTCCTACAATGAGCAGTTCTTC. Residues: CASSFLHSYNEQFF.